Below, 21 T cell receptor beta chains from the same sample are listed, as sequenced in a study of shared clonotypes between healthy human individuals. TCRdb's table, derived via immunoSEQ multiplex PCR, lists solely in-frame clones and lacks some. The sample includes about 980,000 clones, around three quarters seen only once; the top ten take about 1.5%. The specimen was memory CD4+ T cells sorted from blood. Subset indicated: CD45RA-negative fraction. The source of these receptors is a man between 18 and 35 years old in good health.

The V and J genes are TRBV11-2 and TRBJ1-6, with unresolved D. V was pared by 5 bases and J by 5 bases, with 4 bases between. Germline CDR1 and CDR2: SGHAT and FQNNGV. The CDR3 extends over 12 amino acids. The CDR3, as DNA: TGTGCCAGCAGCGAAAATAATTCACCCCTCCACTTT. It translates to CASSENNSPLHF.

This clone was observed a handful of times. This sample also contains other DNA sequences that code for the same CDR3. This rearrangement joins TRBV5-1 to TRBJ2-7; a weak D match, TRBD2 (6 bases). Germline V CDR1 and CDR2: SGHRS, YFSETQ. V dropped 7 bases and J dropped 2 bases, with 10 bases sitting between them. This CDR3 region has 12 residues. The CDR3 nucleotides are TGCGCCAGCGGGACTTCAACCTACGAGCAGTACTTC. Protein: CASGTSTYEQYF.

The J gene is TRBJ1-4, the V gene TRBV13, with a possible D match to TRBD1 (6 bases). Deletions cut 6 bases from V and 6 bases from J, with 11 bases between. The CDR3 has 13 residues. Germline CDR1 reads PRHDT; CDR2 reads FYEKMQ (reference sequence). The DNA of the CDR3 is TGTGCCAGCAGTGTCAGGGGCCATGAAAAACTGTTTTTT. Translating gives CASSVRGHEKLFF.

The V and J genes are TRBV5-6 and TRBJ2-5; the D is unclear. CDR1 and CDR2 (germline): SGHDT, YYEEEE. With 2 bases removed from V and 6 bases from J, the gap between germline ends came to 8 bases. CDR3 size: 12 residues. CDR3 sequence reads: CASSFGQQTQYF. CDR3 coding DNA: TGTGCCAGCAGCTTTGGTCAGCAGACCCAGTACTTC.

CDR3 protein: CASSPGQGVNSPLHF. In DNA, the CDR3 is TGCGCCAGCAGCCCAGGACAGGGAGTTAATTCACCCCTCCACTTT. This rearrangement joins TRBV5-1 to TRBJ1-6; 8 bases agree with TRBD1. V lost 4 bases and J lost 6; bases outside the gene matches: 6. The CDR3 is 15 amino acids. Germline V lookup: CDR1 SGHRS, CDR2 YFSETQ. Supplemented by reference TRBV5-1 and TRBJ1-6, the full variable domain reads KAGVTQTPRYLIKTRGQQVTLSCSPISGHRSVSWYQQTPGQGLQFLFEYFSETQRNKGNFPGRFSGRQFSNSRSEMNVSTLELGDSALYLCASSPGQGVNSPLHFGNGTRLTVT.

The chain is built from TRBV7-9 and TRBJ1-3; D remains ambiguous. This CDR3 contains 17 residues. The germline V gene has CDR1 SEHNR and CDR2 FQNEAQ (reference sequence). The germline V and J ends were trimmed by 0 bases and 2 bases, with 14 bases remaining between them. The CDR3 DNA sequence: TGTGCCAGCAGCTTAGCTGTGACGCTGCGACCTGGAAACACCATATATTTT. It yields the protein CASSLAVTLRPGNTIYF. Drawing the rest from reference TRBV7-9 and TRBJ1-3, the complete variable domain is DTGVSQNPRHKITKRGQNVTFRCDPISEHNRLYWYRQTLGQGPEFLTYFQNEAQLEKSRLLSDRFSAERPKGSFSTLEIQRTEQGDSAMYLCASSLAVTLRPGNTIYFGEGSWLTVV.

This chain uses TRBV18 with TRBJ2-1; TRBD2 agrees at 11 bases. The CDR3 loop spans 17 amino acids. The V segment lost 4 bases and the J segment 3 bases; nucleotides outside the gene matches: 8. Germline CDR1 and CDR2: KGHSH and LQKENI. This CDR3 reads CASSRPGLADFYNEQFF. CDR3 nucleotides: TGTGCCAGCTCACGACCGGGACTAGCGGATTTCTACAATGAGCAGTTCTTC.

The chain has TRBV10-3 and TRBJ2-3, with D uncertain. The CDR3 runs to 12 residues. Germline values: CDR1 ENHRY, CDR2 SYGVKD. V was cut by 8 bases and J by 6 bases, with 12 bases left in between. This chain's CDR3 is CAISPKSDTQYF. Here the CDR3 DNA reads TGTGCCATCTCACCCAAGTCGGATACGCAGTATTTT.

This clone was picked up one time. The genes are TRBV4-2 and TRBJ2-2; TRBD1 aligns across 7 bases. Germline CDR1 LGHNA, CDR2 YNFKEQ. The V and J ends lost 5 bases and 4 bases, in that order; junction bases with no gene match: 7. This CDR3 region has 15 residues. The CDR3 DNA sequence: TGTGCCAGCAGCTCTCCCGGGACAGTCACCGGGGAGCTGTTTTTT. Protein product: CASSSPGTVTGELFF.

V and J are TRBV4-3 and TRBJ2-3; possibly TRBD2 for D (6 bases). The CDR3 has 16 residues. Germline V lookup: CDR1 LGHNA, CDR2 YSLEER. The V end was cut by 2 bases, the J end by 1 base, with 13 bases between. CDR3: CASSQRGPSGTDTQYF. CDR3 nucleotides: TGCGCCAGCAGCCAACGGGGACCTAGCGGCACAGATACGCAGTATTTT.

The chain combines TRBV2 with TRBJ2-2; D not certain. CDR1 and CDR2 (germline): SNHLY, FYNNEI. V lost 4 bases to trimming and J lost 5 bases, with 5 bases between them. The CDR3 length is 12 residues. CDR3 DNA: TGTGCCAGCAGTGGTCTGACCGGGGAGCTGTTTTTT. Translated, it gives CASSGLTGELFF.

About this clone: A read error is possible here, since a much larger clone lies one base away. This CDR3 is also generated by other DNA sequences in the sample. This CDR3 is CSGTGHLNTEAFF. CDR3 DNA sequence: TGCAGCGGGACGGGACACTTGAACACTGAAGCTTTCTTT. The V and J genes are TRBV29-1 and TRBJ1-1; the D gene is possibly TRBD1 (6 bases). CDR3 length: 13 residues. Trimming removed 7 bases at V and 0 bases at J, with 12 bases between. Germline V CDR1 and CDR2: SQVTM, ANQGSEA.

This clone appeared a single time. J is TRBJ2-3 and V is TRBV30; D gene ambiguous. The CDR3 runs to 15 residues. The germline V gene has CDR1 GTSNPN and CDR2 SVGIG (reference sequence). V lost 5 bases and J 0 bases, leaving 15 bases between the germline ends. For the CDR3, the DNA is TGTGCCTGGGTGGGTGGTTCTTCTAGCACAGATACGCAGTATTTT. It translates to CAWVGGSSSTDTQYF.

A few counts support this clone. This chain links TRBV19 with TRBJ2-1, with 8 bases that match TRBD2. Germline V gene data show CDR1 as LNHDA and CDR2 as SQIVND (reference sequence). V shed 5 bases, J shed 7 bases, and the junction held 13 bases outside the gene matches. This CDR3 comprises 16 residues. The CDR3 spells CASSSTSGSLGNEQFF. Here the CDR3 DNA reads TGTGCCAGTAGTTCCACTAGCGGATCTTTGGGAAATGAGCAGTTCTTC.

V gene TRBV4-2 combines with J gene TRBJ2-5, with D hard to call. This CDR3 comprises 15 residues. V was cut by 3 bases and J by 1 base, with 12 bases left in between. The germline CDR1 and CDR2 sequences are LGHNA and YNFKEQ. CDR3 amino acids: CASSQGIGPQETQYF. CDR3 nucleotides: TGTGCCAGCAGCCAGGGTATCGGCCCCCAAGAGACCCAGTACTTC.

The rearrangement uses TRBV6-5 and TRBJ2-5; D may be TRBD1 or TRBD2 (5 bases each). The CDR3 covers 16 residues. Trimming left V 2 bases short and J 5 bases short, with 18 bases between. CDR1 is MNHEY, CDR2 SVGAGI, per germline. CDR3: CASSYGGSGSLETQYF. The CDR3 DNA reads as TGTGCCAGCAGTTACGGGGGAAGCGGCTCTCTCGAGACCCAGTACTTC.

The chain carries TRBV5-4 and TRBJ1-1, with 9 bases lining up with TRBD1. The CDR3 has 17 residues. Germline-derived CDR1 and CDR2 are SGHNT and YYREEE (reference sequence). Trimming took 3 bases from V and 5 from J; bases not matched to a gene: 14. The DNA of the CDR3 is TGTGCCAGCAGCTCCCTGGGGTCCGGGACAGGGCAAACTGAAGCTTTCTTT. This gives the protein CASSSLGSGTGQTEAFF.

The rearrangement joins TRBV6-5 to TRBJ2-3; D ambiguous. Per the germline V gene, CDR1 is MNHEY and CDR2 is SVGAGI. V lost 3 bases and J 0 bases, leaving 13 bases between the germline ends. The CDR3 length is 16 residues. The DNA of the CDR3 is TGTGCCAGCAGTTATGGGCGCGCAACTAGCACAGATACGCAGTATTTT. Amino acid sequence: CASSYGRATSTDTQYF.

This chain's CDR3 is CASSAFYEQYF. In DNA form, the CDR3 reads TGTGCCAGCAGCGCTTTCTACGAGCAGTACTTC. The V call is TRBV7-2, the J call TRBJ2-7; D is unclear. Trimming removed 5 bases from V and 3 bases from J, with 5 bases in between. CDR3 length equals 11 residues. Germline CDR1 reads SGHTA; CDR2 reads FQGNSA.

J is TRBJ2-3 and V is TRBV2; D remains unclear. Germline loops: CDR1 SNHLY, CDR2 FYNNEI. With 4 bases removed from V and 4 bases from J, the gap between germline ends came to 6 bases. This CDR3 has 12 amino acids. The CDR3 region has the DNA TGTGCCAGCAGTGCCGGTTCAGATACGCAGTATTTT. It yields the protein CASSAGSDTQYF. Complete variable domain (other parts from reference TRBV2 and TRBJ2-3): EPEVTQTPSHQVTQMGQEVILRCVPISNHLYFYWYRQILGQKVEFLVSFYNNEISEKSEIFDDQFSVERPDGSNFTLKIRSTKLEDSAMYFCASSAGSDTQYFGPGTRLTVL.

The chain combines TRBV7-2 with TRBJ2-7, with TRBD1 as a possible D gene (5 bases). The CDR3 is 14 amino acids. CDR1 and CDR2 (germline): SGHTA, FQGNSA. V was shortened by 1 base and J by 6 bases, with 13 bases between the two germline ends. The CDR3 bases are TGTGCCAGCAGCTTAGGGGGCCCTACCTCCGAGCAGTACTTC. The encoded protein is CASSLGGPTSEQYF.